The subject of this entry is one T cell receptor beta chain. An end of the junction does not agree with germline; a read error may underlie this. The CDR3 runs 16 residues. Germline V gene data show CDR1 as SSHAT and CDR2 as FNYEAQ (reference sequence). This sample is part of a study of blood T cell repertoires in COVID-19. Overall study context: The analysed material was cDNA or gDNA that came from T cells, B-cell-depleted T cells, or PBMCs.

Generated by immunoSEQ multiplex PCR, the TCRdb table keeps only in-frame clones and is missing some. The sample holds about 150,000 clones, around 89% seen once. The gene calls are TRBV7-7 and TRBJ2-7, with D tentatively TRBD2 (5 bases). The TCR was taken from a man in his late teens or twenties with COVID-19, enrolled during active disease. The material sequenced was peripheral blood. CDR3: CASSLAPDLASYEQYF. In nucleotides, the CDR3 is TGTGCTAGCAGCTTAGCCCCGGACTTAGCGTCCTACGAGCAGTACTTC.